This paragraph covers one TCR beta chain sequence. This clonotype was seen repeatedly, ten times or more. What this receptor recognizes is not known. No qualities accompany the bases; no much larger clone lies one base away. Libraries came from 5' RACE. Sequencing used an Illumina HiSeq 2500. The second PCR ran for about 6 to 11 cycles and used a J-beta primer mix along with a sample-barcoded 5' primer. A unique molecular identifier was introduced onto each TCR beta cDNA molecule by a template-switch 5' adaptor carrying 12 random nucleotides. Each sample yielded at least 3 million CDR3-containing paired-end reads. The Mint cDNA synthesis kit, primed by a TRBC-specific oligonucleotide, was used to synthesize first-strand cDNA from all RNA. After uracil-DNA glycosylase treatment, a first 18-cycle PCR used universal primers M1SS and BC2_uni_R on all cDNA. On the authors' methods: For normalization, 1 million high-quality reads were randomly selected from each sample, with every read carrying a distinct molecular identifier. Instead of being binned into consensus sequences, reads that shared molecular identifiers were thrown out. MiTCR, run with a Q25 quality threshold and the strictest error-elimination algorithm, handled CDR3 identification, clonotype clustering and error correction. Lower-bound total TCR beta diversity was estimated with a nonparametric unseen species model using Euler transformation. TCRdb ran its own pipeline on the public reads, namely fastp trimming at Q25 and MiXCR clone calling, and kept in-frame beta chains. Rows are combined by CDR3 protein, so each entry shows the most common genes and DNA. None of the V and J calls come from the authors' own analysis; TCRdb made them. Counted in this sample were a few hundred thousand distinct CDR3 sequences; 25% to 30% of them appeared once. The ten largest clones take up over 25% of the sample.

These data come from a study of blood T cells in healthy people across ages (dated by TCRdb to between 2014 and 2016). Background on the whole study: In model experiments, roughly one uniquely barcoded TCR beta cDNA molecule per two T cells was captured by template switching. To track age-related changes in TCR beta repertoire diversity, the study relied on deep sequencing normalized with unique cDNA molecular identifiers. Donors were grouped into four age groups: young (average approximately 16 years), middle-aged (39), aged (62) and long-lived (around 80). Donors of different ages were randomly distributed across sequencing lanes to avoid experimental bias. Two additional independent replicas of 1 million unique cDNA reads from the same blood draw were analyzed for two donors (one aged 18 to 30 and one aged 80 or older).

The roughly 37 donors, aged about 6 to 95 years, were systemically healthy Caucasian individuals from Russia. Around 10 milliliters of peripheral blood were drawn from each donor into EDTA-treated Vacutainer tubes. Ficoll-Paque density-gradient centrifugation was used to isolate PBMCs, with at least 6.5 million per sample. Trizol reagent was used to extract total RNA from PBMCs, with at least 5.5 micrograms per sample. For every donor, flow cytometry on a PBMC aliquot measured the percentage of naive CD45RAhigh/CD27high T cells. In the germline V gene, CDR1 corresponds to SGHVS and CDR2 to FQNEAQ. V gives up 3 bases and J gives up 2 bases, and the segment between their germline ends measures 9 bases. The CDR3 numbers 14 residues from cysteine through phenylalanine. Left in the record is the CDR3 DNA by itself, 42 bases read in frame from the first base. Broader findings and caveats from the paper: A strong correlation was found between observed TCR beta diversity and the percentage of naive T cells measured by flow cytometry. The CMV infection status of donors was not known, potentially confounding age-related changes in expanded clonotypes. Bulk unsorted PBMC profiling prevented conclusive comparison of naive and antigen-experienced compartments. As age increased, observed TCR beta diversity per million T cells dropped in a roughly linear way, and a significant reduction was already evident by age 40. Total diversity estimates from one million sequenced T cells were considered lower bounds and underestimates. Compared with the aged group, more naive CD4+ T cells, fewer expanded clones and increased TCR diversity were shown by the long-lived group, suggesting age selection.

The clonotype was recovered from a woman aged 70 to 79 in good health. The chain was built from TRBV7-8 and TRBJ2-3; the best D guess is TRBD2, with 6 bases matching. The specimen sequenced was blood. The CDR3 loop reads CASSFSGDTDTQYF. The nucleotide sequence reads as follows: TGTGCCAGCAGCTTTAGCGGAGACACAGATACGCAGTATTTT.